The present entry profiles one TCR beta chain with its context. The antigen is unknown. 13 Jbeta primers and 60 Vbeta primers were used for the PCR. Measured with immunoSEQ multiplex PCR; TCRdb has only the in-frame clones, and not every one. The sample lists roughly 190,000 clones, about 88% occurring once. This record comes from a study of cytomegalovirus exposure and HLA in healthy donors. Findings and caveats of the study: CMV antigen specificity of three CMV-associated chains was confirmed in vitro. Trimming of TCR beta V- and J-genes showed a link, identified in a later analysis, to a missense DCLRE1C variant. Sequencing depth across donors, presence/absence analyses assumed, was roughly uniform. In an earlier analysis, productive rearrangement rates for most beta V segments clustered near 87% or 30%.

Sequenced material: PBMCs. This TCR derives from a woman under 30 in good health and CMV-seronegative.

CDR3 protein: CASRLRGGLNTEAFF. The CDR3 region has the DNA TGTGCCAGCCGATTGCGGGGGGGCTTGAACACTGAAGCTTTCTTT. The chain links TRBV27 to TRBJ1-1; weak D call: TRBD1 (6 bases). CDR3 size: 15 residues. CDR1 and CDR2 from the germline V gene are MNHEY and SMNVEV (reference sequence). V was cut by 8 bases and J by 0 bases, with 16 bases left in between.